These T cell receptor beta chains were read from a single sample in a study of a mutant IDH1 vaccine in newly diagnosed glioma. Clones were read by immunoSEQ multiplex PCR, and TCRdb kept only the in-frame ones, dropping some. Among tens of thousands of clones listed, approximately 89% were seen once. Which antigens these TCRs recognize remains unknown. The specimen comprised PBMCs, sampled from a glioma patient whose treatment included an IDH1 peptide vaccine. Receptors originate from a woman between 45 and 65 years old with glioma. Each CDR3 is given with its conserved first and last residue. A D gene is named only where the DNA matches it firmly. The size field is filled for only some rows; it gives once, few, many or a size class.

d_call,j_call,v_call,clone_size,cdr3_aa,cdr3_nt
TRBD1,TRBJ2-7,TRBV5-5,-,CASSEGGQVFYEQYF,TGTGCCAGCAGCGAAGGAGGACAGGTATTTTACGAGCAGTACTTC
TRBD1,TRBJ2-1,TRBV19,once,CASSSGQGANEQFF,TGTGCCAGTAGTTCGGGACAGGGGGCCAATGAGCAGTTCTTC
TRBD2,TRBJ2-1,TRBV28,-,CASSSPPGSGRAPQFF,TGTGCCAGCAGTTCCCCCCCCGGTAGCGGGAGGGCCCCGCAGTTCTTC
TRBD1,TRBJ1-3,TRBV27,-,CASSLQGEGNTIYF,TGTGCCAGCAGTTTACAGGGGGAAGGAAACACCATATATTTT
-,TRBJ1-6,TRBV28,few,CATNTRGLLHF,TGTGCCACCAATACTAGGGGACTGCTCCACTTT
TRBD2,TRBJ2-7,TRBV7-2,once,CASSLLTSGAYEQYF,TGTGCCAGCAGCTTATTGACTAGCGGGGCCTACGAGCAGTACTTC
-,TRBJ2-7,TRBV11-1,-,CASSLGRGAYEQYF,TGTGCCAGCAGCTTAGGCAGGGGGGCCTACGAGCAGTACTTC
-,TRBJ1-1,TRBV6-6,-,CASSFLWSGDQGEAFF,TGTGCCAGCAGTTTTCTATGGTCCGGGGATCAGGGTGAAGCTTTCTTT
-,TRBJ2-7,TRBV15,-,CATSRDWSGYEQYF,TGTGCCACCAGCAGAGATTGGTCGGGGTACGAGCAGTACTTC
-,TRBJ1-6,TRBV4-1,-,CASSQAEGGLNSPLHF,TGCGCCAGCAGCCAGGCGGAAGGAGGGCTTAATTCACCCCTCCACTTT
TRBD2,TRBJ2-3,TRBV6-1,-,CASSLGTRGDTQYF,TGTGCCAGCAGCCTCGGGACTAGGGGAGATACGCAGTATTTT
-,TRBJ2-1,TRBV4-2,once,CASSQVFRESSYNEQFF,TGTGCCAGCAGCCAAGTATTTAGAGAATCCTCGTACAATGAGCAGTTCTTC
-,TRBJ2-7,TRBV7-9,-,CASSPPGWQGLHF,TGTGCCAGCAGCCCGCCCGGTTGGCAGGGTTTACACTTC
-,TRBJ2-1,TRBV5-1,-,CASSLGGDLYEQFF,TGCGCCAGCAGCTTGGGGGGAGATCTCTATGAGCAGTTCTTC
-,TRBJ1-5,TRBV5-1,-,CASSLEGGLSQPQHF,TGCGCCAGCAGCTTGGAGGGGGGGCTAAGTCAGCCCCAGCATTTT
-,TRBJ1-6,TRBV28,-,CASSLARHFYNSPLHF,TGTGCCAGCAGTTTGGCGAGACACTTTTATAATTCACCCCTCCACTTT
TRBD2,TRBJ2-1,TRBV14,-,CASSQARTSGSFEQFF,TGTGCCAGCAGCCAGGCCCGGACTAGCGGGAGCTTTGAGCAGTTCTTC
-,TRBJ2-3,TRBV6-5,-,CASSYPAVYPDTQYF,TGTGCCAGCAGTTACCCTGCCGTGTATCCAGATACGCAGTATTTT